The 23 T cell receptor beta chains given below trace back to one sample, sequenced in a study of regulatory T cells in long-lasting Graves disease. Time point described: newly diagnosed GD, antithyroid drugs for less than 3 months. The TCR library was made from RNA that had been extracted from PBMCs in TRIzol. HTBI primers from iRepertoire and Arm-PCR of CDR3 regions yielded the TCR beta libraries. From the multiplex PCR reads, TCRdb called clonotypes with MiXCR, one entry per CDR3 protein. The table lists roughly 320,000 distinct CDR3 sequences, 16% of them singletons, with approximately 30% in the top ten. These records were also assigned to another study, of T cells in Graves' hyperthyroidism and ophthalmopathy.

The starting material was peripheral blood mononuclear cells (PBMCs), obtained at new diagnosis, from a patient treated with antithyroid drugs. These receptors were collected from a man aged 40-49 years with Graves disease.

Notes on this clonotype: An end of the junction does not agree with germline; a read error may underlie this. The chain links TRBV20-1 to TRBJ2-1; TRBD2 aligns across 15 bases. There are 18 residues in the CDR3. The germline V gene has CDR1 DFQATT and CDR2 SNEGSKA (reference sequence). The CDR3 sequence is CSAGEILGLAGGYNEQFF. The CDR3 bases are TGCAGTGCTGGAGAGATCCTCGGACTAGCGGGGGGGTACAATGAGCAGTTCTTC.

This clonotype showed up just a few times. CDR3 sequence reads: CASSTTGEHNSPLHF. CDR3 DNA: TGTGCCAGCAGTACGACAGGGGAGCATAATTCACCCCTCCACTTT. This sequence joins TRBV6-1 and TRBJ1-6; 8 bases agree with TRBD1. V lost 5 bases and J lost 5; bases outside the gene matches: 5. Germline assignment: CDR1 MNHNS and CDR2 SASEGT. The CDR3 is 15 amino acids.

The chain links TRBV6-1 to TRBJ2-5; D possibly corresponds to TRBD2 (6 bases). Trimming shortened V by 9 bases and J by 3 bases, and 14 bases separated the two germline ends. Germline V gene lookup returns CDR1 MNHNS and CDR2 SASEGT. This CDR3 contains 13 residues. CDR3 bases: TGTGCCAGTTGGAGGGCAGCGAAAGAGACCCAGTACTTC. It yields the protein CASWRAAKETQYF.

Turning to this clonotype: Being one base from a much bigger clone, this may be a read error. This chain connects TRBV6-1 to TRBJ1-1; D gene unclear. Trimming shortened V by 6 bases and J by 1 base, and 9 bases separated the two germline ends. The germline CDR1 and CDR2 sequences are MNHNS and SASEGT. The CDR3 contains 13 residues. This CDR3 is CASRYLANTEAFF. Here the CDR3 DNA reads TGTGCCAGCAGATATTTGGCGAACACTGAAGCTTTCTTT.

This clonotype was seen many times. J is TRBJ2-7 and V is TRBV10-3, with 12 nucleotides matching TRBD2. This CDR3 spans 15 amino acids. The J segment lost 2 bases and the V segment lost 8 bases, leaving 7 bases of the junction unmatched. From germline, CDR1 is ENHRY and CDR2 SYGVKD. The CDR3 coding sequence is TGTGCCATCGGGGGCCTAGCGGGGGGGACCTACGAGCAGTACTTC. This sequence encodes CAIGGLAGGTYEQYF.

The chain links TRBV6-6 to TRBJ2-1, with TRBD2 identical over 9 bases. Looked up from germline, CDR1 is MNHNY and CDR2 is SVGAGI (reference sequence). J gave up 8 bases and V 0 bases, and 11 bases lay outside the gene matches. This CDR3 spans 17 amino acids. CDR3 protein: CASSYSIVSGGYDEQFF. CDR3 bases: TGTGCCAGCAGTTACTCGATTGTAAGCGGGGGGTACGATGAGCAGTTCTTC.

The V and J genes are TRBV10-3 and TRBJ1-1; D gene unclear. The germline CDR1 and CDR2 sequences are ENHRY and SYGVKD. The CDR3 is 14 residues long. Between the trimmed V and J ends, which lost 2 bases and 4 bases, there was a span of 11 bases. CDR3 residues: CAISERAGSTEAFF. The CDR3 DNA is TGTGCCATCAGTGAGAGGGCGGGGAGCACTGAAGCTTTCTTT.

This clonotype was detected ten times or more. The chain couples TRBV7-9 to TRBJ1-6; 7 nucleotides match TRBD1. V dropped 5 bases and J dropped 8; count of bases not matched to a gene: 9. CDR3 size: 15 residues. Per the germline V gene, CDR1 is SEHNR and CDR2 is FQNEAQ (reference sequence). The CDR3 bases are TGTGCCAGCAGCGCACAAACAGGGGTTTATTCACCCCTCCACTTT. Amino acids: CASSAQTGVYSPLHF.

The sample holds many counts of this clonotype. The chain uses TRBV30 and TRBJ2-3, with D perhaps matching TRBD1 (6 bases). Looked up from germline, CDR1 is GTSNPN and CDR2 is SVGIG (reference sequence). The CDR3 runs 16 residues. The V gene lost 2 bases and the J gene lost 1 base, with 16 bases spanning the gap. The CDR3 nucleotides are TGTGCCTGGAGTCCGAAAAGGGGGACCGGCACAGATACGCAGTATTTT. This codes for CAWSPKRGTGTDTQYF.

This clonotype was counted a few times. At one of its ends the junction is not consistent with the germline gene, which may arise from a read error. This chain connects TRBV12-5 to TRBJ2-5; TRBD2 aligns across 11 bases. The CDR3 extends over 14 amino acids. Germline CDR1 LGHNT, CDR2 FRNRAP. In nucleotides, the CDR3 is TGTGCTAGTGGTTCTAGCGGGGGGTACGAGACCCAGCACTTC. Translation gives CASGSSGGYETQHF.

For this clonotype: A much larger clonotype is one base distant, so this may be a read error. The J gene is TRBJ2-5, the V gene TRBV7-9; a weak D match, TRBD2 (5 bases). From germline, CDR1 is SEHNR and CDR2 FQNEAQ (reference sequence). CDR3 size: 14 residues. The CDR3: CANSLRGRGETQYF. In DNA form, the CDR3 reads TGTGCCAACAGCTTACGCGGGCGCGGAGAGACCCAGTACTTC.

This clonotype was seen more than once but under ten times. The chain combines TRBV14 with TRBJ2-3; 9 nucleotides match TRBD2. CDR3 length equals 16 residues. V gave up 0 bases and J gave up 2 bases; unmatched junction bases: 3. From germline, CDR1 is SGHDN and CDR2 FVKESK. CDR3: CASSQELAGPTDTQYF. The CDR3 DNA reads TGTGCCAGCAGCCAAGAGCTAGCGGGACCCACAGATACGCAGTATTTT. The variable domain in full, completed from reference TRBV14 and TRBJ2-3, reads EAGVTQFPSHSVIEKGQTVTLRCDPISGHDNLYWYRRVMGKEIKFLLHFVKESKQDESGMPNNRFLAERTGGTYSTLKVQPAELEDSGVYFCASSQELAGPTDTQYFGPGTRLTVL.

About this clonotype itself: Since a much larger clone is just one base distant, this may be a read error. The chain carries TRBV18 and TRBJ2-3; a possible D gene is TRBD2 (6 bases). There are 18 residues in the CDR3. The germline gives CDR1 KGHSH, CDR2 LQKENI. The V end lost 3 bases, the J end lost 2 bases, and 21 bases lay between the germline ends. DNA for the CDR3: TGTGCCAGCTCACCCCGGAGAGGGACTCAACCTTCCACAGATACGCAGTATTTT. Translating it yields CASSPRRGTQPSTDTQYF.

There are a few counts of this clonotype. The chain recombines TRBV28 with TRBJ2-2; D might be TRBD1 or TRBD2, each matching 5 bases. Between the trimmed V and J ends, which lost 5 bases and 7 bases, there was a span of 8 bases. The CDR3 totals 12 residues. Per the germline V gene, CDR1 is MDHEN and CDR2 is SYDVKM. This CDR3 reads CASSEGNGELFF. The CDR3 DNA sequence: TGTGCCAGCAGTGAGGGGAACGGGGAGCTGTTTTTT.

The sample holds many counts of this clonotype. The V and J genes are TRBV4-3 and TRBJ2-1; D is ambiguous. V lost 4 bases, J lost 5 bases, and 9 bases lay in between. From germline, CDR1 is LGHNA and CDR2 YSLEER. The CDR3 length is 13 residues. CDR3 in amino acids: CASSRQWDNEQFF. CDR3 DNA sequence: TGCGCCAGCAGCCGCCAGTGGGACAATGAGCAGTTCTTC.

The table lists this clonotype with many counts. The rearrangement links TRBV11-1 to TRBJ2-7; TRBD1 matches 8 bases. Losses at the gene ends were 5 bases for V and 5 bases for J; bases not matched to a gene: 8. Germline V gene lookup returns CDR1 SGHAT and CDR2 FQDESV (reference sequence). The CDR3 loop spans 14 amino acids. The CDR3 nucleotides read TGTGCCAGCAGCACCTCAGGGGGCGTTGACGAGCAGTACTTC. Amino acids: CASSTSGGVDEQYF.

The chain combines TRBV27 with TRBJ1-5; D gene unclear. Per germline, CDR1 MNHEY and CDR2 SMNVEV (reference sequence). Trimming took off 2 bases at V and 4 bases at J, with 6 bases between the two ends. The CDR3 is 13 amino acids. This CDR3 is CASSLMGNQPQHF. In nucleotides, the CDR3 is TGTGCCAGCAGTTTAATGGGTAATCAGCCCCAGCATTTT.

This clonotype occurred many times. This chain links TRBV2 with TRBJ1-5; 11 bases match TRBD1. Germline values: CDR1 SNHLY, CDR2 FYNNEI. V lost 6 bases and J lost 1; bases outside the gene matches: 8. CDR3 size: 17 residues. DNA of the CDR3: TGTGCCAGCAGGAAGGTCGGGACAGGGGGGAGCAATCAGCCCCAGCATTTT. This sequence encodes CASRKVGTGGSNQPQHF.

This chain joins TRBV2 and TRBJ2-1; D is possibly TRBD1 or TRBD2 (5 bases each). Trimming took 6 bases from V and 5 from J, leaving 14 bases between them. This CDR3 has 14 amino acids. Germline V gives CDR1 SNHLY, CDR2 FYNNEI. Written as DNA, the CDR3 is TGTGCCAGCAGCTCGTCCGGGGCCCACAATGAGCAGTTCTTC. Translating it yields CASSSSGAHNEQFF. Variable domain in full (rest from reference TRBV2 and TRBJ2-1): EPEVTQTPSHQVTQMGQEVILRCVPISNHLYFYWYRQILGQKVEFLVSFYNNEISEKSEIFDDQFSVERPDGSNFTLKIRSTKLEDSAMYFCASSSSGAHNEQFFGPGTRLTVL.

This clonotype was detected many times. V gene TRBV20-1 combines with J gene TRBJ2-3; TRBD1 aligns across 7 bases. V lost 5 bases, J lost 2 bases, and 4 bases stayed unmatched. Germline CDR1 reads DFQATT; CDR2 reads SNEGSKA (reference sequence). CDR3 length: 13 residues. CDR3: CSAQTGTTDTQYF. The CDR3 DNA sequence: TGCAGTGCTCAGACAGGGACCACAGATACGCAGTATTTT.

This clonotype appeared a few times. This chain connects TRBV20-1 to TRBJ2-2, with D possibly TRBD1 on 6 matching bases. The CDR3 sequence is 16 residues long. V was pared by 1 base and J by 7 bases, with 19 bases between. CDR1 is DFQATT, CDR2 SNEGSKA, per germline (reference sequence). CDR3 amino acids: CSARAFQGSFDGELFF. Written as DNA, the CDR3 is TGCAGTGCTAGAGCTTTCCAGGGGTCGTTCGACGGGGAGCTGTTTTTT.

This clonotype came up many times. The CDR3 nucleotides read TGCGCCAGCAGCTTTGGGGACAGGGGGCTCGGGGCAGATACGCAGTATTTT. Translating it yields CASSFGDRGLGADTQYF. The chain has TRBV5-1 and TRBJ2-3; the match to TRBD1 covers 12 bases. CDR1 and CDR2 (germline): SGHRS, YFSETQ. V shed 2 bases, J shed 4 bases, and the junction held 8 bases outside the gene matches. CDR3 size: 17 residues.

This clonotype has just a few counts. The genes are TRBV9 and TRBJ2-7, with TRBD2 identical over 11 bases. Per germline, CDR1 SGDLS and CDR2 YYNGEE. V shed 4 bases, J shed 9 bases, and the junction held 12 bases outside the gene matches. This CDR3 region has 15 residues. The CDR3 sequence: CASSPSGTSGEGQYF. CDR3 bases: TGTGCCAGCAGCCCATCCGGGACTAGCGGAGAAGGGCAGTACTTC.